The 26 T cell receptor beta chains reported below all come from one sample, sequenced in a study of blood T cell repertoires in COVID-19. Produced via immunoSEQ multiplex PCR; TCRdb's table is partial and in-frame only. Here the sample spans 180,000 or so clones, roughly 81% being singletons. Sequencing input: peripheral blood. The origin of the receptors is a woman of 80 years or more with acute or convalescent COVID-19.

In its sample, this clone was seen a few times. In DNA, the CDR3 is TGTGCCAGCAGCGTAAACGTCAGGGGGAGTAACTATGGCTACACCTTC. It codes for CASSVNVRGSNYGYTF. This chain links TRBV7-8 with TRBJ1-2; 7 nucleotides match TRBD1. The CDR3 runs to 16 residues. The germline gives CDR1 SGHVS, CDR2 FQNEAQ. V was pared by 5 bases and J by 1 base, with 10 bases of the junction left unmatched.

A remark on this clone: Other DNA sequences in this specimen translate into the identical CDR3. The genes are TRBV5-1 and TRBJ2-1; 13 bases are a match to TRBD2. Looked up from germline, CDR1 is SGHRS and CDR2 is YFSETQ. The CDR3 extends over 16 amino acids. V trimming: 0 bases; J trimming: 9 bases; junction bases outside the gene matches: 6. CDR3 loop: CASSLVGLAGVGEQFF. The CDR3 bases are TGCGCCAGCAGCTTGGTAGGACTAGCGGGAGTAGGTGAGCAGTTCTTC.

This clone was seen more than once but under ten times. The rearrangement uses TRBV5-1 and TRBJ1-4; D is unclear. Germline V gene lookup returns CDR1 SGHRS and CDR2 YFSETQ. This CDR3 is built from 15 residues. V shed 0 bases and J shed 4 bases, with 10 bases lying between them. CDR3 coding DNA: TGCGCCAGCAGCTTGGTCGGCGGGATTAATGAAAAACTGTTTTTT. It specifies CASSLVGGINEKLFF. Drawing the rest from reference TRBV5-1 and TRBJ1-4, the complete variable domain is KAGVTQTPRYLIKTRGQQVTLSCSPISGHRSVSWYQQTPGQGLQFLFEYFSETQRNKGNFPGRFSGRQFSNSRSEMNVSTLELGDSALYLCASSLVGGINEKLFFGSGTQLSVL.

In its sample, this clone was seen a few times. The gene calls are TRBV2 and TRBJ2-1; D might be TRBD1 (7 bases). From germline, CDR1 is SNHLY and CDR2 FYNNEI. Trimming took 2 bases from V and 7 from J, leaving 12 bases between them. The CDR3 runs to 14 residues. In nucleotides, the CDR3 is TGTGCCAGCAGTGAACGGACAGGAGGGAATGAGCAGTTCTTC. Protein sequence: CASSERTGGNEQFF.

The chain links TRBV18 to TRBJ2-7; D is perhaps TRBD2 (6 bases). The CDR3 extends over 15 amino acids. Germline V lookup: CDR1 KGHSH, CDR2 LQKENI. V lost 4 bases and J lost 2, with 15 bases in between. The CDR3 DNA is TGTGCCAGCTCACACCCGGGACTTACCGCCTACGAGCAGTACTTC. Its translation: CASSHPGLTAYEQYF.

The chain couples TRBV5-1 to TRBJ2-1, with TRBD1 matching over 12 bases. Germline V gives CDR1 SGHRS, CDR2 YFSETQ. The CDR3 spans 16 residues. V shed 3 bases and J 0 bases; nucleotides not matched to a gene: 1. The CDR3 sequence: CASSWGQGASYNEQFF. The CDR3 nucleotides read TGCGCCAGCAGCTGGGGACAGGGGGCCTCCTACAATGAGCAGTTCTTC.

The rearrangement joins TRBV15 to TRBJ2-2; 7 bases are shared with TRBD2. The CDR3 runs to 17 residues. CDR1 is LNHNV and CDR2 is YYDKDF in the germline V gene (reference sequence). The J segment lost 5 bases and the V segment lost 2 bases, leaving 11 bases of the junction unmatched. The CDR3 region is CATSRSFGGVGTGELFF. CDR3 nucleotide sequence: TGTGCCACCAGCAGATCTTTTGGGGGGGTTGGAACCGGGGAGCTGTTTTTT.

CDR3 protein: CASSSAWETYEQYF. CDR3 coding DNA: TGTGCCAGCAGTTCCGCGTGGGAGACCTACGAGCAGTACTTC. This chain uses TRBV6-1 with TRBJ2-7; TRBD2 is a possible D gene (5 bases). V lost 5 bases to trimming and J lost 2 bases, with 13 bases between them. Germline assignment: CDR1 MNHNS and CDR2 SASEGT. This CDR3 contains 14 residues.

As regards this clone: Distinct nucleotide sequences in the sample also encode this CDR3. V usage is TRBV19 and J usage is TRBJ1-2; D is perhaps TRBD1 (5 bases). V lost 5 bases, J lost 7 bases, and 11 bases lay in between. Per germline, CDR1 LNHDA and CDR2 SQIVND (reference sequence). The CDR3 has 12 amino acids. In DNA form, the CDR3 reads TGTGCCAGTAGTCGGCAGGGAGGTGGCTACACCTTC. Translating gives CASSRQGGGYTF.

This rearrangement joins TRBV7-2 to TRBJ1-1; perhaps TRBD1 as D (5 bases). The ends were cut back, 8 bases at V and 1 base at J, with 14 bases in the middle. The CDR3 has 14 residues. Germline V CDR1 and CDR2: SGHTA, FQGNSA. In nucleotides, the CDR3 is TGTGCCAGCCTTCCAGGGCTTTCGAACACTGAAGCTTTCTTT. Translating gives CASLPGLSNTEAFF.

This clone was seen a single time. The chain couples TRBV28 to TRBJ1-6; D ambiguous. Per the germline V gene, CDR1 is MDHEN and CDR2 is SYDVKM. Trimming stripped 8 bases from V and 5 bases from J, with 10 bases between. There are 13 residues in the CDR3. CDR3 loop: CASGSLDNSPLHF. The CDR3 DNA sequence: TGTGCCAGCGGTAGTTTGGATAATTCACCCCTCCACTTT.

The sample holds one count of this clone. This sequence joins TRBV29-1 and TRBJ2-2, with 7 bases that match TRBD2. Looked up from germline, CDR1 is SQVTM and CDR2 is ANQGSEA. The CDR3 is made up of 14 amino acids. J was trimmed by 2 bases and V by 5 bases; bases with no gene match: 5. CDR3 DNA: TGCAGCGTTTGCCTAGCGGATAACACCGGGGAGCTGTTTTTT. Translated: CSVCLADNTGELFF.

This rearrangement joins TRBV3-1 (or the pseudogene TRBV3-2) to TRBJ2-2, with 8 bases that match TRBD2. Germline CDR1 and CDR2: LGHDT and YNNKEL (reference sequence). Unmatched junction bases numbered 7, after V lost 5 bases and J lost 5 bases. The CDR3 loop spans 15 amino acids. This CDR3 is CASSYSGVRTGELFF. The CDR3, as DNA: TGTGCCAGCAGCTATAGCGGGGTCAGGACCGGGGAGCTGTTTTTT.

CDR3 region: CASSRTDYGYTF. The CDR3 DNA reads TGTGCCAGCAGCCGGACAGATTATGGCTACACCTTC. This chain uses TRBV7-9 with TRBJ1-2, with a weak D call TRBD1 (6 bases). The CDR3 is made up of 12 amino acids. Germline loops: CDR1 SEHNR, CDR2 FQNEAQ (reference sequence). Trimming shortened V by 5 bases and J by 5 bases, and 9 bases separated the two germline ends.

The chain has TRBV3-1 (or the pseudogene TRBV3-2) and TRBJ2-1; perhaps TRBD2 as D (5 bases). The V gene's germline CDR1 is LGHDT and CDR2 YNNKEL (reference sequence). Between the trimmed V and J ends, which lost 9 bases and 3 bases, there was a span of 21 bases. The CDR3 has 16 residues. The CDR3 region has the DNA TGTGCCAGTTTACTTGAACAGCGGAGCCACTACAATGAGCAGTTCTTC. It yields the protein CASLLEQRSHYNEQFF.

This clone appeared a few times. This rearrangement joins TRBV4-2 to TRBJ1-5; 7 nucleotides line up with TRBD1. In germline, CDR1 is LGHNA, CDR2 YNFKEQ. The V and J ends lost 4 bases and 3 bases, in that order; junction bases with no gene match: 9. The CDR3 runs to 16 residues. The CDR3 protein is CASSLALQGYNQPQHF. CDR3 sequence (DNA): TGTGCCAGCAGCCTGGCCCTACAGGGGTACAATCAGCCCCAGCATTTT.

The chain recombines TRBV19 with TRBJ1-6, with 7 positions matching TRBD1. This CDR3 has 13 amino acids. Germline CDR1 and CDR2: LNHDA and SQIVND (reference sequence). V lost 3 bases to trimming and J lost 9 bases; unmatched junction nucleotides: 2. CDR3 in DNA: TGTGCCAGTAGTATTACAGGGGCTTCACCCCTCCACTTT. Translating it yields CASSITGASPLHF.

The CDR3 loop is CASSLLWQDGYTF. CDR3 DNA: TGTGCCAGCAGTTTATTATGGCAGGATGGCTACACCTTC. The chain uses TRBV28 and TRBJ1-2, with D hard to call. The CDR3 totals 13 residues. The germline gives CDR1 MDHEN, CDR2 SYDVKM. The ends were cut back, 1 base at V and 6 bases at J, with 9 bases in the middle.

The V gene is TRBV5-4, the J gene TRBJ1-4, with a tentative D call TRBD1 (5 bases). The CDR3 runs to 14 residues. Between the trimmed V and J ends, which lost 5 bases and 4 bases, there was a span of 12 bases. CDR1 SGHNT and CDR2 YYREEE come from the germline V gene (reference sequence). The CDR3 region has the DNA TGTGCCAGCAGACAGGACATCGGTAATGAAAAACTGTTTTTT. Translated: CASRQDIGNEKLFF.

The chain is built from TRBV27 and TRBJ2-7; 8 bases line up with TRBD2. Per the germline V gene, CDR1 is MNHEY and CDR2 is SMNVEV (reference sequence). The trim removed 3 bases at V and 2 bases at J, leaving 9 bases unmatched. The CDR3 runs 16 residues. CDR3 region: CASSLYGGRTPYEQYF. The CDR3 nucleotides read TGTGCCAGCAGTTTGTATGGCGGGAGGACCCCCTACGAGCAGTACTTC.

In nucleotides, the CDR3 is TGTGCCAGTCCCCCCCGGGCGGGAGGCCAAGAGACCCAGTACTTC. Its protein product is CASPPRAGGQETQYF. The chain combines TRBV7-2 with TRBJ2-5; 8 bases are a match to TRBD2. Germline CDR1 and CDR2: SGHTA and FQGNSA. After removal of 9 bases from V and 1 base from J, the junction contained 10 bases not matched to a gene. CDR3 size: 15 residues.

This chain uses TRBV28 with TRBJ2-3, with 7 bases identical to TRBD1. The ends lost 3 bases at V and 4 bases at J; junction bases unmatched: 10. Germline CDR1 is MDHEN and CDR2 is SYDVKM. This CDR3 has 16 residues. DNA for the CDR3: TGTGCCAGCAGTTTTTCCCCTCAACAGGGGTCAGATACGCAGTATTTT. It encodes CASSFSPQQGSDTQYF.

The rearrangement joins TRBV7-9 to TRBJ2-1; 11 bases fit TRBD1. The CDR3 extends over 15 amino acids. With 5 bases clipped from V and 8 bases from J, the junction kept 8 bases outside the gene matches. Looked up from germline, CDR1 is SEHNR and CDR2 is FQNEAQ (reference sequence). CDR3 amino acids: CASSPPGQGVDEQFF. The CDR3 coding sequence is TGTGCCAGCAGCCCCCCGGGACAGGGGGTCGATGAGCAGTTCTTC.

The rearrangement links TRBV18 to TRBJ2-1, with a weak D call TRBD1 (6 bases). The germline gives CDR1 KGHSH, CDR2 LQKENI. The germline V and J ends were trimmed by 3 bases and 7 bases, with 16 bases remaining between them. CDR3 length: 15 residues. CDR3 nucleotide sequence: TGTGCCAGCTCACCTTGGACGACAGGTTTAAATGAGCAGTTCTTC. The encoded protein is CASSPWTTGLNEQFF.

J is TRBJ1-1 and V is TRBV7-2; a possible D gene is TRBD1 (5 bases). CDR1 and CDR2 from the germline V gene are SGHTA and FQGNSA. The V end lost 5 bases, the J end lost 5 bases, and 12 bases lay between the germline ends. The CDR3 runs to 13 residues. CDR3 nucleotide sequence: TGTGCCAGCAGCGGTGGGGCCAGGACTGAAGCTTTCTTT. This sequence encodes CASSGGARTEAFF.

The CDR3 DNA is TGTGCCAGCAGCTTGGGTCTAGCGAGTCAAGAGACCCAGTACTTC. It is translated as CASSLGLASQETQYF. The chain links TRBV5-4 to TRBJ2-5; D is possibly TRBD2 (6 bases). CDR1 and CDR2 (germline): SGHNT, YYREEE (reference sequence). Trimming pared 0 bases from V and 2 bases from J, leaving 11 bases between. CDR3 length: 15 residues. The full variable domain, its missing parts supplied by reference TRBV5-4 and TRBJ2-5, is ETGVTQSPTHLIKTRGQQVTLRCSSQSGHNTVSWYQQALGQGPQFIFQYYREEENGRGNFPPRFSGLQFPNYSSELNVNALELDDSALYLCASSLGLASQETQYFGPGTRLLVL.